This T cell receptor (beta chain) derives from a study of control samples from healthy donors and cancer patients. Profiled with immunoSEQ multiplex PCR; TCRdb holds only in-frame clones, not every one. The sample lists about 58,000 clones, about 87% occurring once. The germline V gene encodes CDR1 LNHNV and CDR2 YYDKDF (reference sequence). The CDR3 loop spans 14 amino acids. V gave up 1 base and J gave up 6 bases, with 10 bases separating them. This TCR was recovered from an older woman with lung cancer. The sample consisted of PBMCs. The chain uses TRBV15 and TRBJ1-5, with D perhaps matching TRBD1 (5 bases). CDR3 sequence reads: CATSRGGEGQPQHF. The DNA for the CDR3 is TGTGCCACCAGCAGAGGAGGGGAGGGTCAGCCCCAGCATTTT.